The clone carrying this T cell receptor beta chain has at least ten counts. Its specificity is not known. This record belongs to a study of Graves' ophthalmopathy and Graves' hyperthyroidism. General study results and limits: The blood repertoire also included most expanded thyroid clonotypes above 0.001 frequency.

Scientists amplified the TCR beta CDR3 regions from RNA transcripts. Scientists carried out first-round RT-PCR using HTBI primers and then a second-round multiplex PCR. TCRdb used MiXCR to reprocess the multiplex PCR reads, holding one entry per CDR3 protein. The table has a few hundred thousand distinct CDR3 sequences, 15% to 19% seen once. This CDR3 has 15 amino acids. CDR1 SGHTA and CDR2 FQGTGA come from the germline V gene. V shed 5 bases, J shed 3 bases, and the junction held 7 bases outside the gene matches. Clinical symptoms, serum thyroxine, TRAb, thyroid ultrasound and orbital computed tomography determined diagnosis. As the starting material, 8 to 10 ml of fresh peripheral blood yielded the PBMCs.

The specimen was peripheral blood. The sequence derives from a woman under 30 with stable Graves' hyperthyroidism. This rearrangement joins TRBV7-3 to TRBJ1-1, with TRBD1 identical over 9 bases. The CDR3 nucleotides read TGTGCCAGCAGCGCCAGGACAGGGGAGGACACTGAAGCTTTCTTT. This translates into CASSARTGEDTEAFF.